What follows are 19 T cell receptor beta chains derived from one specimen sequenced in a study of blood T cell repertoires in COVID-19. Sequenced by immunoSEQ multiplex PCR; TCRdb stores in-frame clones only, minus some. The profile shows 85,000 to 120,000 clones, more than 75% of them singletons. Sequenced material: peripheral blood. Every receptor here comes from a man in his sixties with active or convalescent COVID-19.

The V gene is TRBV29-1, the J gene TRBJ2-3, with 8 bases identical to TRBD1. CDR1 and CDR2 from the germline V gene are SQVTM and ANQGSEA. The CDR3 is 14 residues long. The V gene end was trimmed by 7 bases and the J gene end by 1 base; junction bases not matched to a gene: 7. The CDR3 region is CSAQSTGGTDTQYF. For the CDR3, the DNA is TGCAGCGCACAATCGACAGGGGGCACAGATACGCAGTATTTT.

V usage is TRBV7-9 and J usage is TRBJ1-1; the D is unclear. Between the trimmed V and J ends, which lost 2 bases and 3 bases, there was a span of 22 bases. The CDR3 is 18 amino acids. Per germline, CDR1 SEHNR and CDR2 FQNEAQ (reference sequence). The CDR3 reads CASSLPTGVGVRDTEAFF. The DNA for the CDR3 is TGTGCCAGCAGCTTACCAACCGGGGTAGGCGTTAGGGACACTGAAGCTTTCTTT.

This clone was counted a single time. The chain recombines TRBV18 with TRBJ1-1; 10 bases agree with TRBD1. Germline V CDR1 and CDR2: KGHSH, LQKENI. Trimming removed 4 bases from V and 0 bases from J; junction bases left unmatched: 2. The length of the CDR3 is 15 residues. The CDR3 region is CASSRQGALNTEAFF. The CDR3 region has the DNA TGTGCCAGCTCACGACAGGGGGCGTTGAACACTGAAGCTTTCTTT.

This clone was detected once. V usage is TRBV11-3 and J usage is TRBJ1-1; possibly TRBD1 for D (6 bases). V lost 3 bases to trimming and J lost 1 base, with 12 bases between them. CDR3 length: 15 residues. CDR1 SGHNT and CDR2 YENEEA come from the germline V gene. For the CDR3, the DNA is TGTGCCAGCAGCTTCAGGGGAGCGAGGAACACTGAAGCTTTCTTT. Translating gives CASSFRGARNTEAFF.

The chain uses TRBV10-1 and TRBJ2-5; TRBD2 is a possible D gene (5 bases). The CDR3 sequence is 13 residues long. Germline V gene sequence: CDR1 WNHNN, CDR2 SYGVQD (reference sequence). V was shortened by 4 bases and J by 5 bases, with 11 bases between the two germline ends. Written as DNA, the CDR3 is TGCGCCAGCAGTGTTCGCCGGGATGAGACCCAGTACTTC. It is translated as CASSVRRDETQYF.

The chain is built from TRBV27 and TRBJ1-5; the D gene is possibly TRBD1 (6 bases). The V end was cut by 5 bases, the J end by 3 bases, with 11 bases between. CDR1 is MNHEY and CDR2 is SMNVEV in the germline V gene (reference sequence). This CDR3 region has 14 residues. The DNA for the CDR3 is TGTGCCAGCAGTCAACAGGGACCCAATCAGCCCCAGCATTTT. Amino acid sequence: CASSQQGPNQPQHF.

The CDR3 DNA reads TGTGCCAGCAGTCGAACAGGGACTAGCGGGATAAATGAGCAGTTCTTC. Residues: CASSRTGTSGINEQFF. The J gene is TRBJ2-1, the V gene TRBV3-1 (or the pseudogene TRBV3-2), with 13 nucleotides matching TRBD2. V shed 6 bases, J shed 7 bases, and the junction held 9 bases outside the gene matches. This CDR3 is built from 16 residues. Germline CDR1 reads LGHDT; CDR2 reads YNNKEL (reference sequence).

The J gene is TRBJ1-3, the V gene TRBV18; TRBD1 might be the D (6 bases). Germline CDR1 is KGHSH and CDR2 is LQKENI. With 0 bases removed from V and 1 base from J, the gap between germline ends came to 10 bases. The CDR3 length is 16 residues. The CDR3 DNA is TGTGCCAGCTCACCACCAACAGGGTTTTCTGGAAACACCATATATTTT. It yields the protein CASSPPTGFSGNTIYF. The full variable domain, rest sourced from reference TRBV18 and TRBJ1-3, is NAGVMQNPRHLVRRRGQEARLRCSPMKGHSHVYWYRQLPEEGLKFMVYLQKENIIDESGMPKERFSAEFPKEGPSILRIQQVVRGDSAAYFCASSPPTGFSGNTIYFGEGSWLTVV.

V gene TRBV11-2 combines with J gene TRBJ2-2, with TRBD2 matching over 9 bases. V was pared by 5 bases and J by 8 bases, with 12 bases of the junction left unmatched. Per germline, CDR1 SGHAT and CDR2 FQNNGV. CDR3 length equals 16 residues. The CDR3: CASSQDSGRRKGELFF. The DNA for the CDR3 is TGTGCCAGCAGCCAGGATAGCGGGAGAAGAAAGGGGGAGCTGTTTTTT.

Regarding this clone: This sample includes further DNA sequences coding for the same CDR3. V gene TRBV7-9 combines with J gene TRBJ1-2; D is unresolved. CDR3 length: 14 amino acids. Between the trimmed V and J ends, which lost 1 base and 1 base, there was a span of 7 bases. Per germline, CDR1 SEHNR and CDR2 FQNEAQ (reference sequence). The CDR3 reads CASSLGTVNYGYTF. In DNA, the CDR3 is TGTGCCAGCAGCTTAGGAACAGTTAACTATGGCTACACCTTC.

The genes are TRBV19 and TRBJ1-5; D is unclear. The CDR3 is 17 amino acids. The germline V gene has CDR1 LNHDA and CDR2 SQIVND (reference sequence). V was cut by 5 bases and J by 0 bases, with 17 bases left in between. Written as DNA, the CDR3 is TGTGCCAGTAGTCCCTATCCGACACCGTATAGCAATCAGCCCCAGCATTTT. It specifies CASSPYPTPYSNQPQHF.

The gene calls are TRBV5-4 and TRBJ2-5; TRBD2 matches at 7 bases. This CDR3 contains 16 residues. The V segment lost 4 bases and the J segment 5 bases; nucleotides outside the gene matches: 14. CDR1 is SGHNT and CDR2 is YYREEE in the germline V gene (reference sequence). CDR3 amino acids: CASSPGSSAGGETQYF. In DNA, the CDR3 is TGTGCCAGCAGCCCGGGGTCCAGTGCCGGGGGGGAGACCCAGTACTTC.

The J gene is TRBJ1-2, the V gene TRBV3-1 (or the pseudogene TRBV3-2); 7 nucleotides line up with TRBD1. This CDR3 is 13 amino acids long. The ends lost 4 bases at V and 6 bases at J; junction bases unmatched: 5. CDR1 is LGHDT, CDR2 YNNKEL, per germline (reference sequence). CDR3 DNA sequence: TGTGCCAGCAGCCGTAATACAGGGGATGGCTACACCTTC. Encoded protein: CASSRNTGDGYTF.

In DNA form, the CDR3 reads TGTGCCAGCAGCTTAGCCACGGGTCGACCCTACGAGCAGTACGTC. It translates to CASSLATGRPYEQYV. The chain employs TRBV7-2 and TRBJ2-7; no clear D. The CDR3 loop spans 15 amino acids. Trimming removed 0 bases from V and 2 bases from J, with 11 bases in between. Germline V gives CDR1 SGHTA, CDR2 FQGNSA.

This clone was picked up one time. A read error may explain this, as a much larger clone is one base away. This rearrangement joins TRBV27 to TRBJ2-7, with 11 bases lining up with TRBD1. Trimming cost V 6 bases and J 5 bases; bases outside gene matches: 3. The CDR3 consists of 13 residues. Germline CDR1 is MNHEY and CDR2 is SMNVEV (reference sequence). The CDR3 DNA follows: TGTGCCAGCAGCGGACAGGGGGCAAACGAGCAGTACTTC. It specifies CASSGQGANEQYF.

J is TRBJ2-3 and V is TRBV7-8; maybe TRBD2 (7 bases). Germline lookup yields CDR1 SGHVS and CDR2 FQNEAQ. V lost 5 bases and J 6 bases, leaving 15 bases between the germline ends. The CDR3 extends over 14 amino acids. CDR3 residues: CASSRGRGADTQYF. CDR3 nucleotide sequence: TGTGCCAGCAGCCGGGGACGGGGGGCGGATACGCAGTATTTT.

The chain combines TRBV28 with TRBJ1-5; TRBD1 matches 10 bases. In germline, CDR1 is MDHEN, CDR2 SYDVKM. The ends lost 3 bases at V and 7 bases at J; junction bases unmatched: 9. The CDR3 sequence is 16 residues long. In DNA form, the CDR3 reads TGTGCCAGCAGTTTGAGAAGACAGGGGGCCGGGCAGCCCCAGCATTTT. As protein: CASSLRRQGAGQPQHF.

As DNA, the CDR3 is TGTGCCAGCAGTACACCCTTGGGGGCCAACGTCCTGACTTTC. Encoded protein: CASSTPLGANVLTF. The chain carries TRBV28 and TRBJ2-6, with D unclear. CDR3 length: 14 residues. Germline CDR1 reads MDHEN; CDR2 reads SYDVKM. Trimming took 5 bases from V and 4 from J, leaving 9 bases between them.

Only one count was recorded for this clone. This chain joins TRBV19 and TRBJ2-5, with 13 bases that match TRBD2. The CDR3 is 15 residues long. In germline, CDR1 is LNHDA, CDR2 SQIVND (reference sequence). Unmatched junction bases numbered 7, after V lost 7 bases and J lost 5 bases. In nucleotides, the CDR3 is TGTGCCAGTAAGCGGACTAGCGGGAGTGGGGAGACCCAGTACTTC. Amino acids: CASKRTSGSGETQYF. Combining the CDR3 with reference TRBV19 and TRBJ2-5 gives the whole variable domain DGGITQSPKYLFRKEGQNVTLSCEQNLNHDAMYWYRQDPGQGLRLIYYSQIVNDFQKGDIAEGYSVSREKKESFPLTVTSAQKNPTAFYLCASKRTSGSGETQYFGPGTRLLVL.